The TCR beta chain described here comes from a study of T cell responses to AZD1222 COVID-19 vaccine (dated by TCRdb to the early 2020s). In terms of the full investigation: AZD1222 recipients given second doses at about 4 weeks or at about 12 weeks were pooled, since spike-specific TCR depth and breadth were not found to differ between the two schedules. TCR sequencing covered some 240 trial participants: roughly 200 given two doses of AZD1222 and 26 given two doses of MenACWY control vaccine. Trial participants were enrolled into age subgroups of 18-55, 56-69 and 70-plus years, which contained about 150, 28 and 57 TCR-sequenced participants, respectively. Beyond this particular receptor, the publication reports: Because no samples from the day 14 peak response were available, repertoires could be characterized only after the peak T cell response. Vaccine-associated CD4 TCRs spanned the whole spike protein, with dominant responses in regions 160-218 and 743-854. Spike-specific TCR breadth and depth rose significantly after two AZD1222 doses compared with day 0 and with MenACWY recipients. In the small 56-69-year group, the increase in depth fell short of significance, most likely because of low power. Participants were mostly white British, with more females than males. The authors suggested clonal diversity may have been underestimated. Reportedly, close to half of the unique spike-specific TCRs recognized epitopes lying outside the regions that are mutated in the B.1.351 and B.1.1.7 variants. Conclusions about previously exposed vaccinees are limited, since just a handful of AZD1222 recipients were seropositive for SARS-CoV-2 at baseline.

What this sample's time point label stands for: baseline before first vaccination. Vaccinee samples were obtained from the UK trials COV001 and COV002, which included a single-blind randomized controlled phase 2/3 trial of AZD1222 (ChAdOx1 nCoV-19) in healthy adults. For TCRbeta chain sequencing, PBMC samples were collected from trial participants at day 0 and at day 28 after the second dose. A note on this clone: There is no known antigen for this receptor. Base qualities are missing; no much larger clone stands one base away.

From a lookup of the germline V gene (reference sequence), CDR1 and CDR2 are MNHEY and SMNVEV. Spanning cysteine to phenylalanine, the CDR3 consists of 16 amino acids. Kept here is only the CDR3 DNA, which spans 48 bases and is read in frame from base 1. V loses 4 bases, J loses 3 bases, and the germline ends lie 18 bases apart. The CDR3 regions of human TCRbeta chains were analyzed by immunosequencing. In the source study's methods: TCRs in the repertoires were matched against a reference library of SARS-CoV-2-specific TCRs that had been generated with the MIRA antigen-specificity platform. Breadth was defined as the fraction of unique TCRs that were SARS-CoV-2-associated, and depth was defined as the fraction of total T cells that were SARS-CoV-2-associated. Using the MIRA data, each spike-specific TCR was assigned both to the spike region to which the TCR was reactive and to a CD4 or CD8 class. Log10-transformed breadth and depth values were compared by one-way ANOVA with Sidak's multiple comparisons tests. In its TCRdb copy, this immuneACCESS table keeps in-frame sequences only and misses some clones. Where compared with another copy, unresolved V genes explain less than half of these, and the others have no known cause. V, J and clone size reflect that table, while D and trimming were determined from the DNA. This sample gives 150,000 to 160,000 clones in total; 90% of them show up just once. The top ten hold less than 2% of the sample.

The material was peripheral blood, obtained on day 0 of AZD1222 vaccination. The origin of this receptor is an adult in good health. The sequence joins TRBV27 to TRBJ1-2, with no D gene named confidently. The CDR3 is CASSSSSLVGHYGYTF. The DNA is TGTGCCAGCAGTTCCTCCTCTCTGGTGGGCCACTATGGCTACACCTTC.